This T cell receptor (beta chain) was identified in a study of Tregs in tolerant kidney transplant recipients. Findings and limits, study-wide: Validation in larger populations is needed because few patients were studied.

Assay used: immunoSEQ multiplex PCR; TCRdb lists only in-frame clones, some missing. Among more than 60,000 clones listed, about 98% were seen once. About this clone: Its antigen is unidentified.

Trimming pared 4 bases from V and 4 bases from J, leaving 18 bases between. Germline CDR1 is SGDLS and CDR2 is YYNGEE. There are 16 residues in the CDR3. Source: CD4+ T cells from blood, taken before the transplant. The gene calls are TRBV9 and TRBJ1-3, with a weak D call TRBD1 (6 bases). The clonotype comes from a human donor who received a combined kidney and bone marrow transplant. This CDR3 reads CASSKDSTWRGNTIYF. CDR3 DNA sequence: TGTGCCAGCAGCAAGGACAGTACCTGGCGGGGAAACACCATATATTTT.